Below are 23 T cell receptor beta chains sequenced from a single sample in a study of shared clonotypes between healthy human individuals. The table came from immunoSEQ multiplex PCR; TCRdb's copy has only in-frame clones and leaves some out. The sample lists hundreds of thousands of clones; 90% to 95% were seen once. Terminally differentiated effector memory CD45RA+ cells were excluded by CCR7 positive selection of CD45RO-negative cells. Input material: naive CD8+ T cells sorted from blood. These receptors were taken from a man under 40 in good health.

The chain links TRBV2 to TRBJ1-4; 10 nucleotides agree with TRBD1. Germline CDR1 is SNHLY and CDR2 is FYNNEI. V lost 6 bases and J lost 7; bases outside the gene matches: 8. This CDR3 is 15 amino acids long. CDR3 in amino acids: CASRGTGAIREKLFF. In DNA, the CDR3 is TGTGCCAGCAGGGGGACAGGGGCGATCCGTGAAAAACTGTTTTTT.

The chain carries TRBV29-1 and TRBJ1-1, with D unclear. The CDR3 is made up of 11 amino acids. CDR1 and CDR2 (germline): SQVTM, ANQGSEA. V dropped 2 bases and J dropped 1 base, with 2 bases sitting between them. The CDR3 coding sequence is TGCAGCGTTGAACAGAACACTGAAGCTTTCTTT. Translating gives CSVEQNTEAFF.

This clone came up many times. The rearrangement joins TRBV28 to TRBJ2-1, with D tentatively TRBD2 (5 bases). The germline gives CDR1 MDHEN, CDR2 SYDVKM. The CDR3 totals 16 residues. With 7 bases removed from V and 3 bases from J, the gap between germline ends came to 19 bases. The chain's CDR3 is CASNLREPAFYNEQFF. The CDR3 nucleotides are TGTGCCAGCAACCTACGGGAACCCGCCTTCTACAATGAGCAGTTCTTC.

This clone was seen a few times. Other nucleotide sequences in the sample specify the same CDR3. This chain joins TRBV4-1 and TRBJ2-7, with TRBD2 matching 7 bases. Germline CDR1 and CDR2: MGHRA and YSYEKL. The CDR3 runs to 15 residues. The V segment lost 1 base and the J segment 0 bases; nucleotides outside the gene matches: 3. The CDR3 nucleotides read TGCGCCAGCAGCCAAGTGTCTAGCGGCTCCTACGAGCAGTACTTC. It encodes CASSQVSSGSYEQYF.

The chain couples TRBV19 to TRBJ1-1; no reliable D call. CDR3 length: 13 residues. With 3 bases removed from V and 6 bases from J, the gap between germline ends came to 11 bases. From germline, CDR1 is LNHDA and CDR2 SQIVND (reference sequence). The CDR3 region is CASSIKPSPEAFF. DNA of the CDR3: TGTGCCAGTAGTATCAAGCCGAGTCCTGAAGCTTTCTTT.

DNA of the CDR3: TGTGCCAGCGCTAGTGGGACCACTAGCACAGATACGCAGTATTTT. The encoded protein is CASASGTTSTDTQYF. The chain recombines TRBV27 with TRBJ2-3, with D perhaps being TRBD1 or TRBD2 (5 bases each). This CDR3 region has 15 residues. Trimming pared 8 bases from V and 0 bases from J, leaving 15 bases between. CDR1 and CDR2 from the germline V gene are MNHEY and SMNVEV (reference sequence).

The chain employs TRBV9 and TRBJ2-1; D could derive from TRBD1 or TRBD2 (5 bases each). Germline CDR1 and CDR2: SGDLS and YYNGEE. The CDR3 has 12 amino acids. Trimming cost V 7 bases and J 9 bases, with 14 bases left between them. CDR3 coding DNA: TGTGCCAGCGGGGACGGGACCGCTGAGCAGTTCTTC. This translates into CASGDGTAEQFF.

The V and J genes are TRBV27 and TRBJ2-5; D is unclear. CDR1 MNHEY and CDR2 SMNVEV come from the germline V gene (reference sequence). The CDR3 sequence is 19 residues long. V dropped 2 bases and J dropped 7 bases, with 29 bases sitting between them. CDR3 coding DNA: TGTGCCAGCAGTTTACGACATCCGAAGAATATGCGTTGGAAAGGGACCCAGTACTTC. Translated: CASSLRHPKNMRWKGTQYF.

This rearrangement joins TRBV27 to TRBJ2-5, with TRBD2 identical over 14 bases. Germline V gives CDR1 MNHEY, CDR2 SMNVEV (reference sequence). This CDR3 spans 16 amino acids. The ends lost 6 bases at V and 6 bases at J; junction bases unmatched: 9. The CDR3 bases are TGTGCCAGCAGGGGACTAGCGGGAGTCTGGGGAAAGACCCAGTACTTC. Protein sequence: CASRGLAGVWGKTQYF.

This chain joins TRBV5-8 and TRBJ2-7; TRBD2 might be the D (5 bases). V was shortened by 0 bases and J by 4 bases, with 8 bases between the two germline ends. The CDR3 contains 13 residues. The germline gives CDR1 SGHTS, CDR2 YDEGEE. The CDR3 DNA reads TGTGCCAGCAGCTTGGATCGGGGTTACGAGCAGTACTTC. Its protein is CASSLDRGYEQYF.

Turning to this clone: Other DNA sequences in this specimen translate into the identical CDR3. The CDR3 reads CASSPDLYNEQFF. The CDR3 nucleotides are TGTGCCAGCAGTCCGGACTTATACAATGAGCAGTTCTTC. This chain connects TRBV27 to TRBJ2-1; D is perhaps TRBD2 (5 bases). The CDR3 totals 13 residues. Trimming pared 5 bases from V and 4 bases from J, leaving 9 bases between. Germline values: CDR1 MNHEY, CDR2 SMNVEV (reference sequence).

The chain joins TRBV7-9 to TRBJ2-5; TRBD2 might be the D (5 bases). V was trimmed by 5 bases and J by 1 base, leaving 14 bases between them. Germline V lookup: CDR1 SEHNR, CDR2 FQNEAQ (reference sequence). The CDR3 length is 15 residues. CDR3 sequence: CASSLSLVPQETQYF. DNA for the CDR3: TGTGCCAGCAGCCTCTCACTAGTCCCCCAAGAGACCCAGTACTTC.

For the CDR3, the DNA is TGTGCCAGCGGGCAGCTCTCCTACGAGCAGTACTTC. It yields the protein CASGQLSYEQYF. This chain uses TRBV11-2 with TRBJ2-7; D uncertain. The CDR3 spans 12 residues. V dropped 8 bases and J dropped 0 bases, with 8 bases sitting between them. CDR1 is SGHAT, CDR2 FQNNGV, per germline. Together with reference TRBV11-2 and TRBJ2-7, the CDR3 gives the full variable domain: EAGVAQSPRYKIIEKRQSVAFWCNPISGHATLYWYQQILGQGPKLLIQFQNNGVVDDSQLPKDRFSAERLKGVDSTLKIQPAKLEDSAVYLCASGQLSYEQYFGPGTRLTVT.

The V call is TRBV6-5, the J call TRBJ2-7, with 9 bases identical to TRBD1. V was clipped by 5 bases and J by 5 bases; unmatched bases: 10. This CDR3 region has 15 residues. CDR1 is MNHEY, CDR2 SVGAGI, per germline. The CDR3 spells CASSPSLGDRDEQYF. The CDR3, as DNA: TGTGCCAGCAGTCCCTCCCTTGGGGACAGGGACGAGCAGTACTTC.

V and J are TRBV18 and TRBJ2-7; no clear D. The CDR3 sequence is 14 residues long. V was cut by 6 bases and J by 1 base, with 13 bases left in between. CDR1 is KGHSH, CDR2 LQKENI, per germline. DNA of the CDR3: TGTGCCAGCTCGACGCCCGCTAGTTCCTACGAGCAGTACTTC. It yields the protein CASSTPASSYEQYF.

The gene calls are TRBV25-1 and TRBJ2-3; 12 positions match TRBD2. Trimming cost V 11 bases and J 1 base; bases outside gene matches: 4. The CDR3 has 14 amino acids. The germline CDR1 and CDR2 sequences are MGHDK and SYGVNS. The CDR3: CAVSSGRGTDTQYF. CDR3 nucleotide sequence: TGTGCCGTCTCTAGCGGGAGGGGCACAGATACGCAGTATTTT.

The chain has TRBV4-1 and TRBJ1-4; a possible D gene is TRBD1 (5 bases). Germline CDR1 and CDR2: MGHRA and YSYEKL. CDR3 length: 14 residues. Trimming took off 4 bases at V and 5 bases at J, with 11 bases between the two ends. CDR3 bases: TGCGCCAGCAGCCCTAAACAGGACAATGAAAAACTGTTTTTT. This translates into CASSPKQDNEKLFF.

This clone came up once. The CDR3 DNA is TGTGCCAGCAGCTTAGTTCAGGGGGCTTTCGATGAGCAGTTCTTC. Its protein product is CASSLVQGAFDEQFF. V and J are TRBV7-9 and TRBJ2-1, with 8 bases lining up with TRBD1. V lost 1 base and J lost 8; bases outside the gene matches: 7. Germline values: CDR1 SEHNR, CDR2 FQNEAQ (reference sequence). The CDR3 consists of 15 residues. The full variable domain, with the rest looked up from reference TRBV7-9 and TRBJ2-1, is DTGVSQNPRHKITKRGQNVTFRCDPISEHNRLYWYRQTLGQGPEFLTYFQNEAQLEKSRLLSDRFSAERPKGSFSTLEIQRTEQGDSAMYLCASSLVQGAFDEQFFGPGTRLTVL.

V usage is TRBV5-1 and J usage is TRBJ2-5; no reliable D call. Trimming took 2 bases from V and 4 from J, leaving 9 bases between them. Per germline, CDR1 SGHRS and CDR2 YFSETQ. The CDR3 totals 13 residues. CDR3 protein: CASSLGSAETQYF. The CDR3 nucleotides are TGCGCCAGCAGCTTAGGGTCCGCAGAGACCCAGTACTTC.

In DNA form, the CDR3 reads TGCAGCGCCGGGACAGGGGACATCTACGAGCAGTACTTC. It specifies CSAGTGDIYEQYF. The chain joins TRBV29-1 to TRBJ2-7; 10 bases align to TRBD1. This CDR3 spans 13 amino acids. CDR1 and CDR2 (germline): SQVTM, ANQGSEA. The V gene end was trimmed by 7 bases and the J gene end by 3 bases; junction bases not matched to a gene: 6.

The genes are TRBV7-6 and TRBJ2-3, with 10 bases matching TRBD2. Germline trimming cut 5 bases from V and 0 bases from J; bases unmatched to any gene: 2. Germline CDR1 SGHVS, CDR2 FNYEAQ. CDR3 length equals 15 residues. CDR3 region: CASSPSGSSTDTQYF. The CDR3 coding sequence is TGTGCCAGCAGCCCTAGCGGGAGTAGCACAGATACGCAGTATTTT.

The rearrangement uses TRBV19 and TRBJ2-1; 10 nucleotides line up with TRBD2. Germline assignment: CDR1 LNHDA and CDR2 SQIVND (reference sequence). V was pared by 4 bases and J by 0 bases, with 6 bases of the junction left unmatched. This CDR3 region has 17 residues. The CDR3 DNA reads TGTGCCAGTAGTACCCGACTAGCGGGTCACTCCTACAATGAGCAGTTCTTC. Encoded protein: CASSTRLAGHSYNEQFF.

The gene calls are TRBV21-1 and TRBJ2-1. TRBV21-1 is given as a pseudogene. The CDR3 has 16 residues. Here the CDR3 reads CASSRLRRSSYNEQFF. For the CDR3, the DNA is TGTGCCAGCAGCAGGCTGCGTCGAAGCTCCTACAATGAGCAGTTCTTC.